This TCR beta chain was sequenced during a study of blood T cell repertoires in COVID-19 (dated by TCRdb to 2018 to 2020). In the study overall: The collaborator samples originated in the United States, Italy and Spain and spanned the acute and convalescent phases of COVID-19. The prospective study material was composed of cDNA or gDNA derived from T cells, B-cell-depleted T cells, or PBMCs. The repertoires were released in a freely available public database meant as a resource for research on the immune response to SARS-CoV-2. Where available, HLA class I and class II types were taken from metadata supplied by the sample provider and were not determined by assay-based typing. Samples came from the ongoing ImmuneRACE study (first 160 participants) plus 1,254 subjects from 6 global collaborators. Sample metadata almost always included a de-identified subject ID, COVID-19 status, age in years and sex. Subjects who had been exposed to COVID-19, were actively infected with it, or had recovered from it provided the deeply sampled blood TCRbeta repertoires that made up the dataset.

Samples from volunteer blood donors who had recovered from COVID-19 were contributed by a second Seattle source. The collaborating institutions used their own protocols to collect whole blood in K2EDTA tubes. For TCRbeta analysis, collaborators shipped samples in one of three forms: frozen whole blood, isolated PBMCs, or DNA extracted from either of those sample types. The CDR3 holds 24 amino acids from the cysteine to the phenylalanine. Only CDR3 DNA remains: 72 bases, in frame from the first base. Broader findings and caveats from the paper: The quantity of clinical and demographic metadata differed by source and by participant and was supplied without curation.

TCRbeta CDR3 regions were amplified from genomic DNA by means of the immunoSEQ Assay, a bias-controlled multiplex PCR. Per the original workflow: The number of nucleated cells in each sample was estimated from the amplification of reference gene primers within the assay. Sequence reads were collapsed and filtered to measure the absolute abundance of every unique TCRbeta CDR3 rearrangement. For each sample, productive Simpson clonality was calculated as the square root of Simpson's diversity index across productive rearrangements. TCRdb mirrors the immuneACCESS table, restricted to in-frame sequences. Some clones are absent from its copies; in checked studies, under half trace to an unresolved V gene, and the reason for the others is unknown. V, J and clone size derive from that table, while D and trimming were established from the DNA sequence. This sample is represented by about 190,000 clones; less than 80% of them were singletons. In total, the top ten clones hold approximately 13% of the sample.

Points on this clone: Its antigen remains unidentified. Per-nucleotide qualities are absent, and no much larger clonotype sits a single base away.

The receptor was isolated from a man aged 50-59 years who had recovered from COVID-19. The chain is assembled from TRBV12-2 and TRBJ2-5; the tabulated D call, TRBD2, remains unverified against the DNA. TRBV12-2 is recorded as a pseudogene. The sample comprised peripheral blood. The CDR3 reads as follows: CASRLAGETRQTERETNSKETQYF. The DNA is TGTGCAAGTCGCTTAGCGGGGGAAACGAGACAAACCGAGCGGGAAACAAACTCAAAAGAGACCCAGTACTTC.